This TCR beta chain was retrieved from a study of blood T cell repertoires in COVID-19. Study-level background: Material from acute and convalescent COVID-19 was sourced from the United States, Italy and Spain.

Repertoires were generated with immunoSEQ multiplex PCR, while TCRdb's copy carries only in-frame clones and drops some. Seen here are 150,000 to 200,000 clones, approximately 88% observed once, and the top ten hold around 5%. Participants classified as exposed had met a COVID-19 case within 2 weeks before study entry. V lost 3 bases to trimming and J lost 0 bases, with 10 bases between them. This CDR3 has 15 amino acids. The germline gives CDR1 SGHRS, CDR2 YFSETQ. The receptor's source is a man aged 70-80 years who had been exposed to COVID-19. The V and J genes are TRBV5-1 and TRBJ2-1, with a tentative D call TRBD1 (6 bases). Sequenced: PBMCs or T cells enriched from blood (not recorded which). The CDR3 region has the DNA TGCGCCAGCAGCTCCGGGACAACCTCCTACAATGAGCAGTTCTTC. The encoded protein is CASSSGTTSYNEQFF.